This record concerns one TCR beta chain sequence. What it recognizes is unknown. The data belong to a study of T-cell memory formation after mild COVID-19. Overall study: TCR clusters showed largely donor specificity.

Study outcomes and limitations: Confirmation was lacking for SARS-CoV-2 specificity of second-wave clones that peaked on day 37. In pre-infection memory, a portion of responding clones appeared, which suggested that cross-reactive memory joined.

Constant-segment-primed 5'RACE gave TCR alpha and TCR beta cDNA libraries with sample barcodes and UMIs. TCRdb redid the calling of the 5' RACE reads with MiXCR, one entry per CDR3 protein. The table lists about 290,000 distinct CDR3 sequences, about 15% of them singletons. Trimming took off 1 base at V and 7 bases at J, with 7 bases between the two ends. CDR3 length equals 12 residues. Germline V gives CDR1 SGHVS, CDR2 FQNEAQ. Sequenced sample: PBMCs or a T cell subset sorted from them (not recorded which). This TCR came from a man younger than 30 who had mild COVID-19 (a few samples of this study predate the infection). Cell type and time point are not known. The rearrangement uses TRBV7-8 and TRBJ1-1, with a tentative D call TRBD1 (6 bases). DNA for the CDR3: TGTGCCAGCAGCTTAGGGGACAATGAAGCTTTCTTT. Translating gives CASSLGDNEAFF. The variable domain in full, with the rest retrieved from reference TRBV7-8 and TRBJ1-1, is GAGVSQSPRYKVAKRGQDVALRCDPISGHVSLFWYQQALGQGPEFLTYFQNEAQLDKSGLPSDRFFAERPEGSVSTLKIQRTQQEDSAVYLCASSLGDNEAFFGQGTRLTVV.